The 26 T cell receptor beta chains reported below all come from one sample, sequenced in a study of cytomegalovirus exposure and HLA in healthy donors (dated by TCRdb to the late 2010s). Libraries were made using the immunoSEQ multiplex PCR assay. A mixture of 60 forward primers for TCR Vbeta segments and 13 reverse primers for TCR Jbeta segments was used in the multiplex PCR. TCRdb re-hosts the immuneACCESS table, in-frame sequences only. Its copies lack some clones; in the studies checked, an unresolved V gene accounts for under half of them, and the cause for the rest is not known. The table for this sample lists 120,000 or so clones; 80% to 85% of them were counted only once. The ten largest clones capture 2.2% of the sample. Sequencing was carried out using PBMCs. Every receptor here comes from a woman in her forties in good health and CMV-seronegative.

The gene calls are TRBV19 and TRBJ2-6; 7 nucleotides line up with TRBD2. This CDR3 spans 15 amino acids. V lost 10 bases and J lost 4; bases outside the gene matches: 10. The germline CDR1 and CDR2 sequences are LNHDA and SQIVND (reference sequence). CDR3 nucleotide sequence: TGTGCCACCCAGGGAGGGGATTTGGGGGCCAACGTCCTGACTTTC. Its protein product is CATQGGDLGANVLTF.

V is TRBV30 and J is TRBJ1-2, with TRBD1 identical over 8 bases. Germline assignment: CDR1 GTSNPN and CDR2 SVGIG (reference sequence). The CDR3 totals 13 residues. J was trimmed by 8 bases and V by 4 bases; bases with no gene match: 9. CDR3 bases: TGTGCCTGGAACTACGACAGGGGAAACGGCTACACCTTC. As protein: CAWNYDRGNGYTF.

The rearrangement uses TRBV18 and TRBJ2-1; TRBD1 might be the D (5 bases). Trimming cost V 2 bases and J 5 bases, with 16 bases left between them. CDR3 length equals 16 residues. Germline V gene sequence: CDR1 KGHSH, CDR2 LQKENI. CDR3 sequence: CASSPYGFQGDNEQFF. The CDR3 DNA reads TGTGCCAGCTCACCATACGGCTTTCAAGGGGACAATGAGCAGTTCTTC.

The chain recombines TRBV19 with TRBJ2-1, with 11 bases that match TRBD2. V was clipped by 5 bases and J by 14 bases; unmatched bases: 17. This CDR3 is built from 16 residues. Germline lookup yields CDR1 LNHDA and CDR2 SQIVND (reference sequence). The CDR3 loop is CASSVSGTSGPLWKFF. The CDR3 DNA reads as TGTGCCAGTAGTGTTTCGGGGACTAGCGGCCCGTTATGGAAGTTCTTC.

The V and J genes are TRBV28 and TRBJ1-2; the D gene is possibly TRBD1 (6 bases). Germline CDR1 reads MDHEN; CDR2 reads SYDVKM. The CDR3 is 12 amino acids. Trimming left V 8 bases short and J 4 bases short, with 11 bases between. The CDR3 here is CASSGQIYGYTF. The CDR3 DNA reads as TGTGCCAGCTCTGGACAGATCTATGGCTACACCTTC.

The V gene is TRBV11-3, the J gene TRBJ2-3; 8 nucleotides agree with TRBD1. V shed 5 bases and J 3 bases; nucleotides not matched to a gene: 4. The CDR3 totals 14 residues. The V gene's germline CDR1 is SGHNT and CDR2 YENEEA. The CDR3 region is CASSQGDRTDTQYF. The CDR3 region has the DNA TGTGCCAGCAGCCAAGGGGACAGGACAGATACGCAGTATTTT.

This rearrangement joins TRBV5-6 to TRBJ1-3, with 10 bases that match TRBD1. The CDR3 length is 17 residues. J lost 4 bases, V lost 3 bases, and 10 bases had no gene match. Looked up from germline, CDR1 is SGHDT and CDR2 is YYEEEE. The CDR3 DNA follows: TGTGCCAGCAGCTCCCGGGGACAGGGGTTTCGGGGAAACACCATATATTTT. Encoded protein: CASSSRGQGFRGNTIYF.

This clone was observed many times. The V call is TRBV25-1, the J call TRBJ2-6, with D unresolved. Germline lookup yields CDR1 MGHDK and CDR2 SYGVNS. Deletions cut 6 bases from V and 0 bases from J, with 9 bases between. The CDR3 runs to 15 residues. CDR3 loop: CASSAPGSGANVLTF. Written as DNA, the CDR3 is TGTGCCAGCAGCGCGCCGGGCTCTGGGGCCAACGTCCTGACTTTC.

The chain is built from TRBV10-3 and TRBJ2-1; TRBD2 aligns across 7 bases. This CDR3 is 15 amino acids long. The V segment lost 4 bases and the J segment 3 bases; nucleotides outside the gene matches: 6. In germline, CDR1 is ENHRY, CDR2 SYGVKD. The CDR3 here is CAISGPGGDYNEQFF. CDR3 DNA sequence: TGTGCCATCAGTGGTCCGGGGGGAGACTACAATGAGCAGTTCTTC.

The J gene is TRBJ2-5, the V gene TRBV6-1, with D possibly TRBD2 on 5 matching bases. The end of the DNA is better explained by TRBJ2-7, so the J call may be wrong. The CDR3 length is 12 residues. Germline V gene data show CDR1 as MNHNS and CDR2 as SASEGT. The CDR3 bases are TGTGCCAGCATAGTGGGGAGCTACGAGCAGTACTTC. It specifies CASIVGSYEQYF.

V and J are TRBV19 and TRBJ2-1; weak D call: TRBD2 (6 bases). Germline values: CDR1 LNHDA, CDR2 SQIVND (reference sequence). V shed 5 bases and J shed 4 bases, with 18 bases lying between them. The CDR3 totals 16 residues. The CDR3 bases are TGTGCCAGTAGTTCCCGATCGACTAGAAAATACAATGAGCAGTTCTTC. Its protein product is CASSSRSTRKYNEQFF.

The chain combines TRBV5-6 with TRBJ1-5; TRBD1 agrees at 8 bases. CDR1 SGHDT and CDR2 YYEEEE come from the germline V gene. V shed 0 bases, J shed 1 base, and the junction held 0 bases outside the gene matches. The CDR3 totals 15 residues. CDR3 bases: TGTGCCAGCAGCTTGGGGGACAGGAGCAATCAGCCCCAGCATTTT. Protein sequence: CASSLGDRSNQPQHF.

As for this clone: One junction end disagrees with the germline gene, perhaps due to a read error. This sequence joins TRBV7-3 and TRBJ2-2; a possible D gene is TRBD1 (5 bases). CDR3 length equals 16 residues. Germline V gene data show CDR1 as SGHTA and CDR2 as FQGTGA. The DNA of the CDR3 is TGTTCCAGCAGCCCTCTCGACAGAACGAACACCGGGGAGCTGTTTTTT. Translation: CSSSPLDRTNTGELFF. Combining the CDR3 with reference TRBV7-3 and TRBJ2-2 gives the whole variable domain GAGVSQTPSNKVTEKGKYVELRCDPISGHTALYWYRQSLGQGPEFLIYFQGTGAADDSGLPNDRFFAVRPEGSVSTLKIQRTERGDSAVYLCSSSPLDRTNTGELFFGEGSRLTVL.

CDR3 nucleotide sequence: TGTGCCAGCAGCGTAGCCAGGGGGCCTGGAAACACCATATATTTT. Translated, it gives CASSVARGPGNTIYF. V and J are TRBV9 and TRBJ1-3, with 8 bases matching TRBD1. Germline V gene sequence: CDR1 SGDLS, CDR2 YYNGEE. With 0 bases clipped from V and 2 bases from J, the junction kept 1 base outside the gene matches. The CDR3 loop spans 15 amino acids.

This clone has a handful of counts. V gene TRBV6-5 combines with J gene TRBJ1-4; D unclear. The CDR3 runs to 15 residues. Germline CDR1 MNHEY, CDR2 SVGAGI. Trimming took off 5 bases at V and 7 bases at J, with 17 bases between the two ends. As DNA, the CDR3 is TGTGCCAGCAGTAGAACGCGGGGAGAGGGTGAAAAACTGTTTTTT. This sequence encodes CASSRTRGEGEKLFF.

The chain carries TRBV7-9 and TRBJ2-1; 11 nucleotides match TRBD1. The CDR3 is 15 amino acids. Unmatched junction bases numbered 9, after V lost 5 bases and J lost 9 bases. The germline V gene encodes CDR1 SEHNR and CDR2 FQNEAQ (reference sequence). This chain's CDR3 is CASSQGQGALREQFF. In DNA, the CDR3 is TGTGCCAGCAGCCAAGGACAGGGGGCGCTTCGTGAGCAGTTCTTC.

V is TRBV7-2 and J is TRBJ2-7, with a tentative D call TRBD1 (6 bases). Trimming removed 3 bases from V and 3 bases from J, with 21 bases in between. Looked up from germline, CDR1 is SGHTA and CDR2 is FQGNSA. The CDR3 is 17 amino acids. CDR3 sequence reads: CASSFGAGRGLFYEQYF. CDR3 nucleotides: TGTGCCAGCAGCTTTGGGGCTGGCAGGGGTCTCTTCTACGAGCAGTACTTC. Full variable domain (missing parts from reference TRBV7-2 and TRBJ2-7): GAGVSQSPSNKVTEKGKDVELRCDPISGHTALYWYRQSLGQGLEFLIYFQGNSAPDKSGLPSDRFSAERTGGSVSTLTIQRTQQEDSAVYLCASSFGAGRGLFYEQYFGPGTRLTVT.

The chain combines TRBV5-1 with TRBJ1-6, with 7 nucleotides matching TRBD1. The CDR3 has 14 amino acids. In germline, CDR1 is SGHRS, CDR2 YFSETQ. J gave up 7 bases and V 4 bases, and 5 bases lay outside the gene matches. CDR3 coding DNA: TGCGCCAGCAGCCTAGGGACAGAGAATTCACCCCTCCACTTT. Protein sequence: CASSLGTENSPLHF.

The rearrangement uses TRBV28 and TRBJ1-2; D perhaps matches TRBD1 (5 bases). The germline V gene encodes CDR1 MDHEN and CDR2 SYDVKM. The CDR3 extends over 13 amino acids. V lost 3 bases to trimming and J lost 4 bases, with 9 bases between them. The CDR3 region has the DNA TGTGCCAGCAGTTTGGGGCGTAGCTATGGCTACACCTTC. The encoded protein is CASSLGRSYGYTF.

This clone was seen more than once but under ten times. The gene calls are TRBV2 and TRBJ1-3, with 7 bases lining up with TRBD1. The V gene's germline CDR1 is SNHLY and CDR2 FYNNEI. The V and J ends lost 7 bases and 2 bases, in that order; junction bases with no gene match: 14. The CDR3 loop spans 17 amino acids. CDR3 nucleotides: TGTGCCAGCAAGCCGGGACAGCTAGCTCTGGCTGGAAACACCATATATTTT. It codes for CASKPGQLALAGNTIYF.

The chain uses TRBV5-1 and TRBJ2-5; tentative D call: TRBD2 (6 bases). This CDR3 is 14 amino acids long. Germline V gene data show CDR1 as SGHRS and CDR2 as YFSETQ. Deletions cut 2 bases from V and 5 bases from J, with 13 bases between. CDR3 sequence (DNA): TGCGCCAGCAGCTTCCTCGACCGGGAGGAGACCCAGTACTTC. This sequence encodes CASSFLDREETQYF. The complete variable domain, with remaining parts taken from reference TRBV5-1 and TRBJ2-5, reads KAGVTQTPRYLIKTRGQQVTLSCSPISGHRSVSWYQQTPGQGLQFLFEYFSETQRNKGNFPGRFSGRQFSNSRSEMNVSTLELGDSALYLCASSFLDREETQYFGPGTRLLVL.

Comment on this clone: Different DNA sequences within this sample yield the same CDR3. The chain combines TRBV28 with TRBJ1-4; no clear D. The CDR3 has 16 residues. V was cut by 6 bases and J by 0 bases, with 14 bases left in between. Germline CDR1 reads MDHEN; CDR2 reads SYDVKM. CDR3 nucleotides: TGTGCCAGCAGCTCCATCGACTCCGCAACTAATGAAAAACTGTTTTTT. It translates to CASSSIDSATNEKLFF. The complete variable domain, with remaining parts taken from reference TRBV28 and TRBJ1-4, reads DVKVTQSSRYLVKRTGEKVFLECVQDMDHENMFWYRQDPGLGLRLIYFSYDVKMKEKGDIPEGYSVSREKKERFSLILESASTNQTSMYLCASSSIDSATNEKLFFGSGTQLSVL.

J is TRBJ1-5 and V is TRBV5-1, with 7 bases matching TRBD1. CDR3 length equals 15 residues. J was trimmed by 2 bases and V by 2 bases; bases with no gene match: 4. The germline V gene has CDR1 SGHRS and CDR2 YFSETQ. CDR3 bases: TGCGCCAGCAGCTTACAGGGGCAGCGCAATCAGCCCCAGCATTTT. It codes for CASSLQGQRNQPQHF.

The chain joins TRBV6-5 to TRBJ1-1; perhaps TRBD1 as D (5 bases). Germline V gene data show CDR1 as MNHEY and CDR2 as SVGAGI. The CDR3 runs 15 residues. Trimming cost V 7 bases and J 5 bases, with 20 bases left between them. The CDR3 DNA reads TGTGCCAGCACTCCCGCCCGGGGGGTAGGGACTGAAGCTTTCTTT. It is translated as CASTPARGVGTEAFF.

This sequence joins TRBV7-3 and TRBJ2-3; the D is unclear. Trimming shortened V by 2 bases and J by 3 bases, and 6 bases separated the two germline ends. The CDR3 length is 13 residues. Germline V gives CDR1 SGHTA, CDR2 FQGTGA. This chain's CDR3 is CASSLFSTDTQYF. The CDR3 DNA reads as TGTGCCAGCAGCTTATTCTCTACAGATACGCAGTATTTT.

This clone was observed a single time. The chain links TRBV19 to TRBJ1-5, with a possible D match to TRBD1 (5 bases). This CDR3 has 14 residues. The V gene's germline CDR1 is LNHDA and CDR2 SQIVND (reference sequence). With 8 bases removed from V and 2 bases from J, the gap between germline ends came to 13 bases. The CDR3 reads CASGAGSGNQPQHF. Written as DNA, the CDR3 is TGTGCCAGTGGGGCCGGATCTGGCAATCAGCCCCAGCATTTT.